This T cell receptor beta chain was sequenced for a study of T cells after posttransplantation cyclophosphamide. On the day of bone marrow donation, the related graft donor provided peripheral blood. Sequencing used immunoSEQ multiplex PCR; TCRdb keeps in-frame clones, though not all of them. In total the sample includes 20,000 to 30,000 clones, none of them seen once. This clone was counted ten times or more. Germline-derived CDR1 and CDR2 are KGHSH and LQKENI. V dropped 8 bases and J dropped 0 bases, with 14 bases sitting between them. The CDR3 runs 16 residues. The sequence derives from a man in his forties or fifties in good health, CMV-negative, and a related stem cell transplant donor. The sequenced sample consisted of PBMCs. The chain joins TRBV18 to TRBJ1-6; D may be TRBD1 (6 bases). The CDR3 nucleotides are TGTGCCAGCGCCCTGGACAGCACCTCCTATAATTCACCCCTCCACTTT. Encoded protein: CASALDSTSYNSPLHF.